Below, 21 T cell receptor beta chains from the same sample are listed, as sequenced in a study of blood T cell repertoires in COVID-19. Clones were sequenced by immunoSEQ multiplex PCR, and TCRdb holds only the in-frame ones, with some missing. The sample holds 150,000 or so clones, over 80% seen once. Sample: PBMCs or T cells enriched from blood (not recorded which). All receptors come from a woman aged 60-75 years who had recovered from COVID-19.

The chain recombines TRBV9 with TRBJ1-1; weak D call: TRBD1 (6 bases). The germline CDR1 and CDR2 sequences are SGDLS and YYNGEE. V was clipped by 3 bases and J by 5 bases, with 17 bases between them. The CDR3 consists of 15 residues. CDR3 amino acids: CASSALTGTSTEAFF. The CDR3 nucleotides are TGTGCCAGCAGCGCGCTGACAGGAACTTCAACTGAAGCTTTCTTT.

This clone was detected a few times. The rearrangement joins TRBV6-1 to TRBJ1-2; the match to TRBD1 covers 7 bases. Trimming took 2 bases from V and 1 from J; bases not matched to a gene: 1. CDR3 length equals 14 residues. Germline V gene lookup returns CDR1 MNHNS and CDR2 SASEGT. CDR3 region: CASSEQGVNYGYTF. Written as DNA, the CDR3 is TGTGCCAGCAGTGAACAGGGGGTTAACTATGGCTACACCTTC.

This chain uses TRBV19 with TRBJ1-1, with TRBD1 matching 10 bases. The CDR3 spans 14 residues. Trimming cost V 7 bases and J 1 base; bases outside gene matches: 3. Germline V gene sequence: CDR1 LNHDA, CDR2 SQIVND (reference sequence). Written as DNA, the CDR3 is TGTGCCAGTAAGAGGGACAGGGGGAACACTGAAGCTTTCTTT. Its translation: CASKRDRGNTEAFF.

The rearrangement uses TRBV30 and TRBJ1-1; TRBD1 aligns across 7 bases. The ends lost 6 bases at V and 3 bases at J; junction bases unmatched: 13. The CDR3 contains 15 residues. Germline V gives CDR1 GTSNPN, CDR2 SVGIG (reference sequence). CDR3: CACFKIGGTDTEAFF. The DNA for the CDR3 is TGTGCCTGTTTTAAGATAGGGGGCACAGACACTGAAGCTTTCTTT. The full variable domain, rest sourced from reference TRBV30 and TRBJ1-1, is SQTIHQWPATLVQPVGSPLSLECTVEGTSNPNLYWYRQAAGRGLQLLFYSVGIGQISSEVPQNLSASRPQDRQFILSSKKLLLSDSGFYLCACFKIGGTDTEAFFGQGTRLTVV.

The chain couples TRBV5-6 to TRBJ2-1; possibly TRBD2 for D (6 bases). The CDR3 is 15 amino acids. Germline CDR1 and CDR2: SGHDT and YYEEEE. V was pared by 0 bases and J by 0 bases, with 7 bases between. The CDR3 loop is CASSLVTSSYNEQFF. DNA of the CDR3: TGTGCCAGCAGCTTGGTGACTAGCTCCTACAATGAGCAGTTCTTC.

The chain couples TRBV10-3 to TRBJ1-2, with TRBD1 identical over 8 bases. Germline CDR1 reads ENHRY; CDR2 reads SYGVKD. This CDR3 region has 13 residues. Trimming removed 6 bases from V and 4 bases from J; junction bases left unmatched: 4. CDR3 sequence reads: CAISRGPSYGYTF. The CDR3 nucleotides read TGTGCCATCAGCAGGGGGCCGTCCTATGGCTACACCTTC.

A single count supports this clone. The V gene is TRBV28, the J gene TRBJ2-7, with 10 bases lining up with TRBD2. The length of the CDR3 is 15 residues. Unmatched junction bases numbered 7, after V lost 3 bases and J lost 5 bases. Germline CDR1 and CDR2: MDHEN and SYDVKM. Here the CDR3 reads CASSFPAGGPNEQYF. Written as DNA, the CDR3 is TGTGCCAGCAGTTTTCCAGCGGGAGGGCCAAACGAGCAGTACTTC.

The chain uses TRBV6-5 and TRBJ1-2, with 9 bases fitting TRBD1. Germline trimming cut 6 bases from V and 7 bases from J; bases unmatched to any gene: 6. Germline CDR1 MNHEY, CDR2 SVGAGI. The CDR3 loop spans 13 amino acids. In DNA, the CDR3 is TGTGCCAGCAGAGGGGACAGGGCAGCTGGCTACACCTTC. Protein product: CASRGDRAAGYTF.

The chain has TRBV7-9 and TRBJ1-1, with TRBD1 as a possible D gene (5 bases). V shed 3 bases and J shed 0 bases, with 11 bases lying between them. Germline assignment: CDR1 SEHNR and CDR2 FQNEAQ (reference sequence). The CDR3 totals 15 residues. The CDR3 loop reads CASSLVSGLNTEAFF. CDR3 nucleotides: TGTGCCAGCAGCTTGGTCTCAGGGCTGAACACTGAAGCTTTCTTT.

This sequence joins TRBV28 and TRBJ1-1; 9 bases are a match to TRBD1. Per the germline V gene, CDR1 is MDHEN and CDR2 is SYDVKM. V shed 3 bases, J shed 11 bases, and the junction held 7 bases outside the gene matches. This CDR3 spans 13 amino acids. The CDR3 sequence is CASSLKDRGSAFF. Written as DNA, the CDR3 is TGTGCCAGCAGTTTGAAGGACAGGGGCTCGGCTTTCTTT.

The chain couples TRBV9 to TRBJ2-5; tentatively, D is TRBD2 (6 bases). Between the trimmed V and J ends, which lost 1 base and 2 bases, there was a span of 15 bases. Germline assignment: CDR1 SGDLS and CDR2 YYNGEE. This CDR3 has 16 amino acids. Here the CDR3 DNA reads TGTGCCAGCAGCGTATCGGCTAGCGATCCTCAAGAGACCCAGTACTTC. Translated: CASSVSASDPQETQYF. Supplemented by reference TRBV9 and TRBJ2-5, the full variable domain reads DSGVTQTPKHLITATGQRVTLRCSPRSGDLSVYWYQQSLDQGLQFLIQYYNGEERAKGNILERFSAQQFPDLHSELNLSSLELGDSALYFCASSVSASDPQETQYFGPGTRLLVL.

This chain joins TRBV19 and TRBJ1-2, with D perhaps matching TRBD1 (5 bases). In germline, CDR1 is LNHDA, CDR2 SQIVND (reference sequence). CDR3 length: 15 amino acids. The V end was cut by 4 bases, the J end by 7 bases, with 19 bases between. In DNA form, the CDR3 reads TGTGCCAGTAGTAGTCGTGCAGGGCGTATCGGTGGCTACACCTTC. Encoded protein: CASSSRAGRIGGYTF.

The rearrangement uses TRBV5-6 and TRBJ1-4, with D possibly being TRBD1 (5 bases). Trimming took off 2 bases at V and 5 bases at J, with 10 bases between the two ends. Germline CDR1 and CDR2: SGHDT and YYEEEE. This CDR3 comprises 14 residues. CDR3 nucleotide sequence: TGTGCCAGCAGCTTTGGGGGACTCAATGAAAAACTGTTTTTT. Translation gives CASSFGGLNEKLFF.

This chain links TRBV7-9 with TRBJ2-3; D unresolved. This CDR3 is 12 amino acids long. The V and J ends lost 5 bases and 8 bases respectively, with 11 bases between them. The germline V gene has CDR1 SEHNR and CDR2 FQNEAQ (reference sequence). In DNA form, the CDR3 reads TGTGCCAGCAGCCGCGAGCTCCTTACGCAGTATTTT. Translating gives CASSRELLTQYF.

The chain has TRBV28 and TRBJ1-1, with 7 bases fitting TRBD1. The CDR3 has 14 residues. Germline V gene data show CDR1 as MDHEN and CDR2 as SYDVKM. J lost 1 base, V lost 3 bases, and 2 bases had no gene match. CDR3 DNA sequence: TGTGCCAGCAGTTTCGGGGACAGGAACACTGAAGCTTTCTTT. It codes for CASSFGDRNTEAFF.

The rearrangement joins TRBV7-8 to TRBJ1-1; maybe TRBD1 (5 bases). The germline V gene has CDR1 SGHVS and CDR2 FQNEAQ. This CDR3 contains 17 residues. Trimming removed 5 bases from V and 3 bases from J, with 22 bases in between. The CDR3 bases are TGTGCCAGCAGCCAGGGCAGGGCATTGTTCTGGGACACTGAAGCTTTCTTT. Translation gives CASSQGRALFWDTEAFF.

The V gene is TRBV5-4, the J gene TRBJ1-6; 7 nucleotides agree with TRBD1. V shed 3 bases and J 9 bases; nucleotides not matched to a gene: 15. Germline V lookup: CDR1 SGHNT, CDR2 YYREEE (reference sequence). The CDR3 has 17 amino acids. CDR3 bases: TGTGCCAGCAGCTCCCGGGACAGCAGCGTCGTAGCTTCACCCCTCCACTTT. It yields the protein CASSSRDSSVVASPLHF. The whole variable domain, filled in from reference TRBV5-4 and TRBJ1-6, reads ETGVTQSPTHLIKTRGQQVTLRCSSQSGHNTVSWYQQALGQGPQFIFQYYREEENGRGNFPPRFSGLQFPNYSSELNVNALELDDSALYLCASSSRDSSVVASPLHFGNGTRLTVT.

The chain joins TRBV2 to TRBJ2-1; 9 bases line up with TRBD2. Germline V gene lookup returns CDR1 SNHLY and CDR2 FYNNEI. The CDR3 consists of 17 residues. V lost 7 bases, J lost 6 bases, and 16 bases stayed unmatched. CDR3 in DNA: TGTGCCAGCACTAGACCCTTAGCGGGAGATCTGGGCAATGAGCAGTTCTTC. This sequence encodes CASTRPLAGDLGNEQFF.

The chain couples TRBV30 to TRBJ1-1; TRBD1 is a possible D gene (6 bases). Germline lookup yields CDR1 GTSNPN and CDR2 SVGIG (reference sequence). CDR3 length: 13 residues. V was cut by 3 bases and J by 1 base, with 9 bases left in between. For the CDR3, the DNA is TGTGCCTGGAGGGGGACATGGAACACTGAAGCTTTCTTT. Translating it yields CAWRGTWNTEAFF.

This sequence joins TRBV27 and TRBJ2-7, with a weak D call TRBD2 (6 bases). The CDR3 extends over 14 amino acids. CDR1 MNHEY and CDR2 SMNVEV come from the germline V gene (reference sequence). V lost 5 bases, J lost 5 bases, and 16 bases lay in between. The CDR3 loop is CASSAYMGGDEQYF. The DNA for the CDR3 is TGTGCCAGCAGTGCCTACATGGGGGGAGACGAGCAGTACTTC.

The chain recombines TRBV10-2 with TRBJ1-2; 7 bases align to TRBD1. This CDR3 has 14 residues. Germline values: CDR1 WSHSY, CDR2 SAAADI. Trimming cost V 8 bases and J 3 bases; bases outside gene matches: 9. Written as DNA, the CDR3 is TGCGCCAGCTCACGTAGGGGGCAGGACTATGGCTACACCTTC. Protein sequence: CASSRRGQDYGYTF.